This TCR beta chain came from a study of T cell responses to AZD1222 COVID-19 vaccine. As regards this clone: Its matching antigen is unknown.

V shed 7 bases, J shed 4 bases, and the junction held 9 bases outside the gene matches. This CDR3 is built from 15 residues. CDR1 LNHDA and CDR2 SQIVND come from the germline V gene (reference sequence). Here immunoSEQ multiplex PCR was the method, and the copy in TCRdb shows in-frame clones only, minus some. Among approximately 50,000 clones listed, around 86% were seen once. Study-wide results and limits: It was only after the peak T cell response that any repertoires were sampled.

This clonotype was sampled from an adult who received the AZD1222 COVID-19 vaccine. The sequenced sample was peripheral blood, obtained 28 days after the second AZD1222 dose. The rearrangement links TRBV19 to TRBJ2-2, with 7 bases that match TRBD2. The CDR3 region has the DNA TGTGCCAGTACTCTGGGGGGGATCGGCACCGGGGAGCTGTTTTTT. Encoded protein: CASTLGGIGTGELFF.